These T cell receptor beta chains were read from a single sample in a study of T cells in localized non-small cell lung cancer. Sequenced by immunoSEQ multiplex PCR; TCRdb stores in-frame clones only, minus some. The top ten clones hold 15% to 17% of a sample with more than 2,500 clones, roughly 28% of them seen once. This specimen was lung tumor tissue, taken before any cancer treatment. These TCRs come from a female donor aged 60 or older with stage II squamous cell lung carcinoma. The CDR3 runs from the conserved cysteine through the conserved F or W. The order of the fields is D gene, clone size, V gene, J gene, CDR3 DNA, CDR3 protein. A D gene is named only where the DNA matches it firmly. Rows may omit the clone size; those that give it use once, few, many or a size class.

d_gene: NA; abundance: few; v_gene: TRBV14; j_gene: TRBJ1-2; CDR3nt: TGTGCCAGCAGCCAAGGGTTTGTTGGCGGCTACACCTTC; CDR3aa: CASSQGFVGGYTF
d_gene: NA; abundance: NA; v_gene: TRBV29-1; j_gene: TRBJ2-7; CDR3nt: TGCAGCGTTGAAAACGGCGACAGCCCCTACGAGCAGTACTTC; CDR3aa: CSVENGDSPYEQYF
d_gene: NA; abundance: few; v_gene: TRBV2; j_gene: TRBJ1-1; CDR3nt: TGTGCCAGCAGCGTACGCACAGGGCAAGAAGCTTTCTTT; CDR3aa: CASSVRTGQEAFF
d_gene: NA; abundance: hyperexpanded; v_gene: TRBV14; j_gene: TRBJ1-2; CDR3nt: TGTGCCAGCAGCCAAGAAGCAGGCCGCTATGGCTACACCTTC; CDR3aa: CASSQEAGRYGYTF
d_gene: NA; abundance: few; v_gene: TRBV9; j_gene: TRBJ2-7; CDR3nt: TGTGCCAGCAGTGTAATGGGTATCGACGAGCAGTACTTC; CDR3aa: CASSVMGIDEQYF
d_gene: TRBD1; abundance: NA; v_gene: TRBV11-3; j_gene: TRBJ1-2; CDR3nt: TGTGCCAGCAGCGCAGTGGGGGACAGGGGTAGAGGCTACACCTTC; CDR3aa: CASSAVGDRGRGYTF
d_gene: NA; abundance: NA; v_gene: TRBV9; j_gene: TRBJ1-5; CDR3nt: TGTGCCAGCAGCGTAGATGAACAGCCCCAGCATTTT; CDR3aa: CASSVDEQPQHF
d_gene: TRBD2; abundance: NA; v_gene: TRBV6-8; j_gene: TRBJ2-5; CDR3nt: TGTGCCAGCAGTTACTCAGGACTAGAAGAGACCCAGTACTTC; CDR3aa: CASSYSGLEETQYF
d_gene: TRBD1; abundance: NA; v_gene: TRBV19; j_gene: TRBJ2-7; CDR3nt: TGTGCCAGTAGTATAAATGGACAGGGCGCCTACGAGCAGTACTTC; CDR3aa: CASSINGQGAYEQYF
d_gene: NA; abundance: NA; v_gene: TRBV16; j_gene: TRBJ2-7; CDR3nt: TGTGCCAGCAGCCAATCCGGAGCTTCTGGGCAGTACTTC; CDR3aa: CASSQSGASGQYF
d_gene: NA; abundance: few; v_gene: TRBV10-1; j_gene: TRBJ2-3; CDR3nt: TGCGCCAGCAACTTAGGAGATACGCAGTATTTT; CDR3aa: CASNLGDTQYF
d_gene: TRBD2; abundance: NA; v_gene: TRBV28; j_gene: TRBJ2-7; CDR3nt: TGTGCCAGCAGTGCTGCTATAGCGGGGGTCTCCTACGAGCAGTACTTC; CDR3aa: CASSAAIAGVSYEQYF
d_gene: NA; abundance: NA; v_gene: TRBV30; j_gene: TRBJ1-1; CDR3nt: TGTGCCTGGACAGCGGGACGGTTGAACACTGAAGCTTTCTTT; CDR3aa: CAWTAGRLNTEAFF
d_gene: TRBD1; abundance: few; v_gene: TRBV28; j_gene: TRBJ2-5; CDR3nt: TGTGCCAGCAGTTTAACGACAGGGGGCCAAGAGACCCAGTACTTC; CDR3aa: CASSLTTGGQETQYF
d_gene: TRBD1; abundance: NA; v_gene: TRBV6-8; j_gene: TRBJ1-4; CDR3nt: TGTGCCAGCAGTTACTCGCTTGGGACAGTCGAAAAACTGTTTTTT; CDR3aa: CASSYSLGTVEKLFF
d_gene: NA; abundance: NA; v_gene: TRBV12-2; j_gene: TRBJ1-3; CDR3nt: TGTGCCAGTAGGGGACAGGCCGCTGGAAACACCATATATTTT; CDR3aa: CASRGQAAGNTIYF
d_gene: NA; abundance: NA; v_gene: TRBV11-3; j_gene: TRBJ1-4; CDR3nt: TGTGCCAGCTTCCCATGGACGGGTGGAGAAAAACTGTTTTTT; CDR3aa: CASFPWTGGEKLFF
d_gene: NA; abundance: medium-sized; v_gene: TRBV11-3; j_gene: TRBJ1-1; CDR3nt: TGTGCCAGCAGCTTATCCGCTGGCAGATGGGGGTCTGAAGCTTTCTTT; CDR3aa: CASSLSAGRWGSEAFF
d_gene: NA; abundance: NA; v_gene: TRBV1; j_gene: TRBJ1-4; CDR3nt: TGCGCCAGCGGGGGGGGTTTAAATGAAAAACTGTTTTTT; CDR3aa: CASGGGLNEKLFF
d_gene: TRBD1; abundance: NA; v_gene: TRBV19; j_gene: TRBJ1-5; CDR3nt: TGTGCCAGTAGTATAACAGGGGCCTTCAATCAGCCCCAGCATTTT; CDR3aa: CASSITGAFNQPQHF
d_gene: TRBD2; abundance: medium-sized; v_gene: TRBV11-3; j_gene: TRBJ2-3; CDR3nt: TGTGCCAGCAGAATTAGCGGGGGGGCTAGCACAGATACGCAGTATTTT; CDR3aa: CASRISGGASTDTQYF
d_gene: NA; abundance: NA; v_gene: TRBV6-8; j_gene: TRBJ1-6; CDR3nt: TGTGCCAGCAGTGCCCTGGGACCGAGGGCCGATTCACCCCTCCACTTT; CDR3aa: CASSALGPRADSPLHF
d_gene: NA; abundance: NA; v_gene: TRBV19; j_gene: TRBJ1-1; CDR3nt: TGTGCCAGTAGTACCTATAGAGGGACTGAAGCTTTCTTT; CDR3aa: CASSTYRGTEAFF
d_gene: NA; abundance: NA; v_gene: TRBV11-3; j_gene: TRBJ2-7; CDR3nt: TGTGCCAGCAGCTTAGATCACGGGGGCCTTGACGAGCAGTACTTC; CDR3aa: CASSLDHGGLDEQYF
d_gene: NA; abundance: few; v_gene: TRBV9; j_gene: TRBJ2-7; CDR3nt: TGTGCCAGCAGCGTCGGGGGCGCCAATCCCGAGCAGTACTTC; CDR3aa: CASSVGGANPEQYF
d_gene: NA; abundance: NA; v_gene: TRBV7-7; j_gene: TRBJ2-7; CDR3nt: TGTGCCAGCAGCTCAGCCGGGACACCTTACGAGCAGTACTTC; CDR3aa: CASSSAGTPYEQYF
d_gene: TRBD1; abundance: medium-sized; v_gene: TRBV2; j_gene: TRBJ2-1; CDR3nt: TGTGCCAGCATGGGACAGCTTTACAATGAGCAGTTCTTC; CDR3aa: CASMGQLYNEQFF
d_gene: TRBD1; abundance: NA; v_gene: TRBV11-3; j_gene: TRBJ2-3; CDR3nt: TGTGCCAGCAGCTTGCAGACAGGGTCGGTTACGCAGTATTTT; CDR3aa: CASSLQTGSVTQYF